Sequencing of this T cell receptor (beta chain) was carried out in a study of early T cells in non-severe SARS-CoV-2 infection. This clonotype was recorded at least ten times. Unique molecular identifier tags were affixed to discrete cDNA molecules. TCRdb analysed the 5' RACE reads with MiXCR anew, one entry per CDR3 protein. The sample lists some 40,000 distinct CDR3 sequences; about 5.5% were seen once. This CDR3 spans 17 amino acids. V was clipped by 4 bases and J by 4 bases; unmatched bases: 10. CDR1 and CDR2 (germline): SGHRS, YFSETQ. The sample consisted of whole blood, taken at baseline. The rearrangement joins TRBV5-1 to TRBJ2-6; 8 bases are shared with TRBD1. The sequence came from an adult who was a healthcare worker with PCR-confirmed SARS-CoV-2 infection or an uninfected control (not recorded which). CDR3 sequence reads: CASSINPTGAGANVLTF. The CDR3 nucleotides are TGCGCCAGCAGCATAAACCCGACAGGGGCAGGGGCCAACGTCCTGACTTTC.